By sample fraction, the clone carrying this T cell receptor (beta chain) is medium-sized. Its antigen is undetermined. The data originate from a study of prognosis after radiotherapy for stage I lung cancer. The wider study: About 15 cases involved newly diagnosed primary stage I lung tumors, and roughly 5 involved oligometastatic NSCLC subsequent to surgical resection of the primary tumor. The 10 to 15 male and several female patients were aged about 53 to 95, median roughly 70 years. Concurrent therapy with stereotactic body radiotherapy was received by no patient.

Whole-study results and caveats: Gene usage, both TRBV and TRBJ, reportedly differed between patients with metastases and patients without them.

Two-round multiplex PCR on genomic DNA was the method by which TCR beta CDR3 was amplified. Every TRBV and TRBJ gene had its own specific primer in first-round PCR. Each CDR3 protein is one row after TCRdb ran MiXCR on the multiplex PCR reads. This sample carries tens of thousands of distinct CDR3 sequences, 43% of them seen once, and the ten largest clones take roughly 30%. The CDR3 has 16 amino acids. V lost 5 bases to trimming and J lost 4 bases; unmatched junction nucleotides: 11. Germline V gene lookup returns CDR1 MDHEN and CDR2 SYDVKM. The chain joins TRBV28 to TRBJ1-2; 9 bases fit TRBD1. The sequence was obtained from a donor aged 50 or older with non-small cell lung cancer. The sequenced sample was PBMCs, obtained before or after stereotactic body radiation therapy (not recorded which). CDR3: CASSPRRDRAGYGYTF. The DNA for the CDR3 is TGTGCCAGCAGTCCCCGTCGGGACAGGGCGGGCTATGGCTACACCTTC.